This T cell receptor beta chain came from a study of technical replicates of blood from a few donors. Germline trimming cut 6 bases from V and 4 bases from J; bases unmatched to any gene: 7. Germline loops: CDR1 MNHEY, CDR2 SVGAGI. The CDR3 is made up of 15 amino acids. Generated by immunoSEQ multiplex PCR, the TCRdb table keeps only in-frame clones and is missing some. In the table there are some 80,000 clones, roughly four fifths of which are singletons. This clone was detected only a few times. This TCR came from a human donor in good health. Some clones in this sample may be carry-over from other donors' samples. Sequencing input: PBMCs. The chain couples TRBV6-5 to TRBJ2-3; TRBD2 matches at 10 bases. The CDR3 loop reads CASSLLAGSPDTQYF. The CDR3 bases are TGTGCCAGCAGCCTACTAGCGGGGTCCCCAGATACGCAGTATTTT.